The 29 T cell receptor beta chains in this list originate from one sample, sequenced in a study of early T cells in non-severe SARS-CoV-2 infection. Via MiXCR, TCRdb re-called the 5' RACE reads, giving one row per CDR3 protein. The sample carries under 35,000 distinct CDR3 sequences, around 7% recorded once. The source material was whole blood. The receptors come from an adult who was a healthcare worker with PCR-confirmed SARS-CoV-2 infection or an uninfected control (not recorded which).

CDR3: CASNLAGGIGGELFF. In nucleotides, the CDR3 is TGTGCCAGCAATCTAGCGGGAGGGATAGGCGGGGAGCTGTTTTTT. The chain is built from TRBV6-6 and TRBJ2-2; 12 nucleotides match TRBD2. V was clipped by 7 bases and J by 7 bases; unmatched bases: 7. CDR3 size: 15 residues. Germline loops: CDR1 MNHNY, CDR2 SVGAGI (reference sequence).

The V gene is TRBV10-1, the J gene TRBJ2-2; no clear D. This CDR3 has 11 residues. V dropped 6 bases and J dropped 6 bases, with 5 bases sitting between them. Germline V lookup: CDR1 WNHNN, CDR2 SYGVQD (reference sequence). The DNA for the CDR3 is TGCGCCAGCAGCCGATCCGGGGAGCTGTTTTTT. Protein: CASSRSGELFF.

This clonotype was observed a few times. The genes are TRBV9 and TRBJ2-3; 14 bases are shared with TRBD2. Germline V CDR1 and CDR2: SGDLS, YYNGEE. The length of the CDR3 is 18 residues. With V trimmed by 4 bases and J by 3 bases, 10 bases remained unmatched. The CDR3 DNA reads as TGTGCCAGCAGCACAGGGACTAGCGGGAGAATGTTGACAGATACGCAGTATTTT. It translates to CASSTGTSGRMLTDTQYF.

The V and J genes are TRBV12-3 or TRBV12-4 and TRBJ2-7, with 8 bases identical to TRBD2. CDR3 size: 13 residues. V was pared by 5 bases and J by 7 bases, with 7 bases of the junction left unmatched. The DNA for the CDR3 is TGTGCCAGCAGTGCCGGGGGGGCGGGGGAGCAGTACTTC. Protein sequence: CASSAGGAGEQYF.

This clonotype has ten or more counts. This chain uses TRBV15 with TRBJ2-5; a possible D gene is TRBD1 (6 bases). V lost 1 base, J lost 1 base, and 16 bases lay in between. This CDR3 comprises 17 residues. CDR1 is LNHNV, CDR2 YYDKDF, per germline (reference sequence). The chain's CDR3 is CATSRVLGQNLQETQYF. The CDR3 bases are TGTGCCACCAGCAGAGTGTTAGGACAGAATCTCCAAGAGACCCAGTACTTC.

The V and J genes are TRBV12-3 or TRBV12-4 and TRBJ2-1; TRBD1 matches 9 bases. The CDR3 totals 14 residues. The J segment lost 4 bases and the V segment lost 6 bases, leaving 4 bases of the junction unmatched. CDR3: CASRRDRVYNEQFF. CDR3 sequence (DNA): TGTGCCAGCAGACGGGACAGGGTTTACAATGAGCAGTTCTTC.

This clonotype is labeled as medium-sized. The V call is TRBV29-1, the J call TRBJ2-1; a weak D match, TRBD2 (6 bases). Germline V lookup: CDR1 SQVTM, CDR2 ANQGSEA. The CDR3 consists of 12 residues. V dropped 7 bases and J dropped 12 bases, with 19 bases sitting between them. The CDR3 DNA follows: TGCAGCGCTAATGGGCCTGAGCGGGTGCAGTTCTTC. The encoded protein is CSANGPERVQFF.

This clonotype was recorded a few times. The chain has TRBV6-6 and TRBJ2-7, with 11 bases that match TRBD2. Per the germline V gene, CDR1 is MNHNY and CDR2 is SVGAGI (reference sequence). This CDR3 contains 14 residues. Trimming took 0 bases from V and 6 from J; bases not matched to a gene: 1. The CDR3 spells CASSYSSGRAEQYF. The CDR3 nucleotides are TGTGCCAGCAGTTACTCTAGCGGGAGGGCCGAGCAGTACTTC.

This clonotype appeared many times. The chain uses TRBV11-2 and TRBJ2-7, with TRBD1 matching over 9 bases. The CDR3 has 14 residues. V trimming: 5 bases; J trimming: 7 bases; junction bases outside the gene matches: 9. Germline loops: CDR1 SGHAT, CDR2 FQNNGV. DNA for the CDR3: TGTGCCAGCAGCCCCTCCGGGACAGGGCGTGAGCAGTACTTC. It specifies CASSPSGTGREQYF.

The sample holds many counts of this clonotype. This chain uses TRBV11-2 with TRBJ2-1; 8 bases map to TRBD1. Germline V gives CDR1 SGHAT, CDR2 FQNNGV. This CDR3 is 15 amino acids long. Germline trimming cut 3 bases from V and 3 bases from J; bases unmatched to any gene: 4. The CDR3 DNA is TGTGCCAGCAGCTTCCGACAGGGGAGCTACAATGAGCAGTTCTTC. Amino acid sequence: CASSFRQGSYNEQFF.

This clonotype was detected a few times. The chain links TRBV6-2 or TRBV6-3 to TRBJ1-1; D not resolved. There are 12 residues in the CDR3. CDR1 MNHEY and CDR2 SVGEGT come from the germline V gene. With 8 bases removed from V and 4 bases from J, the gap between germline ends came to 11 bases. In DNA, the CDR3 is TGTGCCAGCGGAGACACCACCACTGAAGCTTTCTTT. Amino acid sequence: CASGDTTTEAFF.

This clonotype was counted a few times. CDR3 coding DNA: TGTGCCAGCAGCTTAGTCACAACAGGGGGAGGTGAGCAGTTCTTC. This translates into CASSLVTTGGGEQFF. The chain is built from TRBV11-2 and TRBJ2-1, with TRBD1 matching 8 bases. The CDR3 loop spans 15 amino acids. Unmatched junction bases numbered 8, after V lost 1 base and J lost 9 bases. Germline V gene lookup returns CDR1 SGHAT and CDR2 FQNNGV.

In its sample, this clonotype was seen a few times. The genes are TRBV28 and TRBJ2-7; 7 bases align to TRBD1. CDR1 and CDR2 from the germline V gene are MDHEN and SYDVKM. The CDR3 covers 13 residues. With V trimmed by 6 bases and J by 11 bases, 13 bases remained unmatched. For the CDR3, the DNA is TGTGCCAGCAGCCCACCTGGGACAGCTACTGAGTACTTC. This gives the protein CASSPPGTATEYF.

This clonotype was seen repeatedly, ten times or more. The rearrangement uses TRBV29-1 and TRBJ1-2; a weak D match, TRBD1 (5 bases). Per the germline V gene, CDR1 is SQVTM and CDR2 is ANQGSEA. The V end lost 3 bases, the J end lost 4 bases, and 9 bases lay between the germline ends. The CDR3 has 12 residues. The CDR3 bases are TGCAGCGTTGAGCAGGGCGGCTATGGCTACACCTTC. Its translation: CSVEQGGYGYTF.

This clonotype was seen many times. The CDR3 nucleotides are TGTGCCTGGGGTCCGCTGAAAGAGACCCAGTACTTC. Its protein is CAWGPLKETQYF. This chain connects TRBV30 to TRBJ2-5; no definite D call. This CDR3 region has 12 residues. The V gene lost 5 bases and the J gene lost 3 bases, with 10 bases spanning the gap. The germline V gene has CDR1 GTSNPN and CDR2 SVGIG (reference sequence).

This clonotype came up many times. The genes are TRBV7-3 and TRBJ1-1; D gene ambiguous. V was cut by 5 bases and J by 6 bases, with 16 bases left in between. Germline-derived CDR1 and CDR2 are SGHTA and FQGTGA. The CDR3 extends over 14 amino acids. CDR3 nucleotide sequence: TGTGCCAGCAGCCGGACGGGGTCCGAACCTGAAGCTTTCTTT. Its translation is CASSRTGSEPEAFF.

This clonotype was detected ten times or more. The chain carries TRBV5-1 and TRBJ2-5; TRBD2 aligns across 10 bases. Germline V lookup: CDR1 SGHRS, CDR2 YFSETQ. The junction had 6 bases not matched to a gene; V was cut back by 0 bases and J by 1 base. This CDR3 region has 17 residues. CDR3 loop: CASSLEASGSPQETQYF. The CDR3 nucleotides are TGCGCCAGCAGCTTGGAAGCTAGCGGGAGCCCCCAAGAGACCCAGTACTTC.

This clonotype was counted at least ten times. The chain uses TRBV7-6 and TRBJ2-5, with 8 bases matching TRBD1. The junction had 6 bases not matched to a gene; V was cut back by 4 bases and J by 2 bases. CDR1 and CDR2 from the germline V gene are SGHVS and FNYEAQ. CDR3 length equals 15 residues. CDR3 coding DNA: TGTGCCAGCAGCTCCCCCGGGACAGGTCAAGAGACCCAGTACTTC. It specifies CASSSPGTGQETQYF.

This clonotype has a count of ten or more. The CDR3 region is CASSVEKNEQFF. The CDR3 bases are TGTGCCAGCAGCGTAGAGAAGAATGAGCAGTTCTTC. The chain joins TRBV9 to TRBJ2-1; D ambiguous. Deletions cut 0 bases from V and 7 bases from J, with 5 bases between. The CDR3 sequence is 12 residues long. Looked up from germline, CDR1 is SGDLS and CDR2 is YYNGEE.

This clonotype was observed many times. The J gene is TRBJ2-7, the V gene TRBV19, with D unclear. The CDR3 loop spans 13 amino acids. Per the germline V gene, CDR1 is LNHDA and CDR2 is SQIVND (reference sequence). Trimming stripped 8 bases from V and 1 base from J, with 12 bases between. The CDR3 reads CASSKTPSYEQYF. CDR3 nucleotide sequence: TGTGCCAGTTCCAAGACGCCTTCCTACGAGCAGTACTTC. Looking up the rest from reference TRBV19 and TRBJ2-7 gives the full variable domain: DGGITQSPKYLFRKEGQNVTLSCEQNLNHDAMYWYRQDPGQGLRLIYYSQIVNDFQKGDIAEGYSVSREKKESFPLTVTSAQKNPTAFYLCASSKTPSYEQYFGPGTRLTVT.

This clonotype was observed many times. The chain links TRBV18 to TRBJ2-1, with 7 bases that match TRBD2. Unmatched junction bases numbered 15, after V lost 8 bases and J lost 8 bases. Germline V lookup: CDR1 KGHSH, CDR2 LQKENI. This CDR3 spans 15 amino acids. CDR3 loop: CASANPRKGGDEQFF. The CDR3 DNA sequence: TGTGCCAGCGCTAACCCCCGCAAGGGAGGGGATGAGCAGTTCTTC. The variable domain in full, completed from reference TRBV18 and TRBJ2-1, reads NAGVMQNPRHLVRRRGQEARLRCSPMKGHSHVYWYRQLPEEGLKFMVYLQKENIIDESGMPKERFSAEFPKEGPSILRIQQVVRGDSAAYFCASANPRKGGDEQFFGPGTRLTVL.

The V and J genes are TRBV5-4 and TRBJ1-1; unclear D gene. The CDR3 loop spans 14 amino acids. V was shortened by 0 bases and J by 4 bases, with 10 bases between the two germline ends. Germline V gives CDR1 SGHNT, CDR2 YYREEE (reference sequence). The CDR3 loop reads CASSLGNHGTEAFF. The CDR3 bases are TGTGCCAGCAGCTTGGGGAACCACGGCACTGAAGCTTTCTTT.

In its sample, this clonotype was seen a few times. CDR3 DNA sequence: TGTGCCAGCAGCGTAGTGGATAGCGGGAGATCCTACAATGAGCAGTTCTTC. It specifies CASSVVDSGRSYNEQFF. This chain connects TRBV9 to TRBJ2-1, with 9 positions matching TRBD2. This CDR3 is 17 amino acids long. Germline trimming cut 0 bases from V and 1 base from J; bases unmatched to any gene: 5. Germline values: CDR1 SGDLS, CDR2 YYNGEE.

In regard to this clonotype: This could be a read error, since a much larger clone is one nucleotide away. The chain employs TRBV20-1 and TRBJ1-2; D possibly corresponds to TRBD1 (6 bases). Trimming took off 5 bases at V and 6 bases at J, with 25 bases between the two ends. The length of the CDR3 is 16 residues. Per germline, CDR1 DFQATT and CDR2 SNEGSKA (reference sequence). CDR3 protein: CSACYRDTSFWDGYTF. In DNA, the CDR3 is TGCAGTGCTTGTTACCGGGACACTTCCTTCTGGGATGGCTACACCTTC.

This clonotype was seen repeatedly, ten times or more. V and J are TRBV27 and TRBJ2-4; no definite D call. V was pared by 6 bases and J by 0 bases, with 6 bases between. Per the germline V gene, CDR1 is MNHEY and CDR2 is SMNVEV (reference sequence). This CDR3 has 13 amino acids. The CDR3 protein is CASSAGAKNIQYF. CDR3 in DNA: TGTGCCAGCAGCGCCGGAGCCAAAAACATTCAGTACTTC.

At least ten counts were recorded for this clonotype. CDR3 DNA: TGTGCCAGCTCACCCCAGGGGGACACTGAAGCTTTCTTT. Amino acids: CASSPQGDTEAFF. The chain is built from TRBV18 and TRBJ1-1, with 7 bases that match TRBD1. Germline values: CDR1 KGHSH, CDR2 LQKENI. This CDR3 region has 13 residues. V shed 3 bases, J shed 3 bases, and the junction held 1 base outside the gene matches.

The CDR3 DNA sequence: TGTGCCAGCAGACTTAGCGGGCCGAACACCGGGGAGCTGTTTTTT. Encoded protein: CASRLSGPNTGELFF. The J gene is TRBJ2-2, the V gene TRBV6-5; 7 bases are shared with TRBD2. Trimming took 6 bases from V and 0 from J; bases not matched to a gene: 4. Germline V CDR1 and CDR2: MNHEY, SVGAGI. This CDR3 is built from 15 residues.

This clonotype was counted ten times or more. The V and J genes are TRBV2 and TRBJ1-5; D possibly corresponds to TRBD1 (6 bases). The CDR3 is made up of 14 amino acids. Germline values: CDR1 SNHLY, CDR2 FYNNEI. The germline V and J ends were trimmed by 6 bases and 1 base, with 10 bases remaining between them. CDR3 DNA sequence: TGTGCCAGCAGACCGGACAGCAGCAATCAGCCCCAGCATTTT. It is translated as CASRPDSSNQPQHF. Together with reference TRBV2 and TRBJ1-5, the CDR3 gives the full variable domain: EPEVTQTPSHQVTQMGQEVILRCVPISNHLYFYWYRQILGQKVEFLVSFYNNEISEKSEIFDDQFSVERPDGSNFTLKIRSTKLEDSAMYFCASRPDSSNQPQHFGDGTRLSIL.

This clonotype came up many times. The J gene is TRBJ2-1, the V gene TRBV20-1; 13 nucleotides align to TRBD2. The CDR3 covers 18 residues. Germline V lookup: CDR1 DFQATT, CDR2 SNEGSKA (reference sequence). V gave up 5 bases and J gave up 8 bases; unmatched junction bases: 18. CDR3 coding DNA: TGCAGTGCTTTTAAATTTCGGACTAGCGGGAGATTCGTCGATGAGCAGTTCTTC. It translates to CSAFKFRTSGRFVDEQFF.